These 24 T cell receptor beta chains were sequenced from one sample in a study of type 1 regulatory T cells. From the reads, TCRdb called clonotypes with MiXCR, one entry per CDR3 protein. This table holds 80,000 to 100,000 distinct CDR3 sequences, 25% to 40% found once. The sample was CD4+ T cells, either the whole sample or a sorted fraction (not recorded which). These receptors were taken from a human donor in good health.

About this clonotype: One junction end disagrees with the germline gene, perhaps due to a read error. The chain has TRBV7-2 and TRBJ2-1; no reliable D call. The V gene's germline CDR1 is SGHTA and CDR2 FQGNSA. The CDR3 consists of 15 residues. This CDR3 reads CASTLGGIKYNEQFF. The DNA of the CDR3 is TGTGCCAGCACCTTAGGTGGGATTAAGTACAATGAGCAGTTCTTC.

The rearrangement links TRBV20-1 to TRBJ2-1; perhaps TRBD2 as D (5 bases). Germline assignment: CDR1 DFQATT and CDR2 SNEGSKA (reference sequence). CDR3 size: 18 residues. V lost 0 bases to trimming and J lost 7 bases, with 25 bases between them. CDR3 coding DNA: TGCAGTGCTAGAGATCCAGTGGGTGGGCTAGCAGTTTCGAATGAGCAGTTCTTC. It translates to CSARDPVGGLAVSNEQFF.

This clonotype has only a few counts. This chain links TRBV4-1 with TRBJ1-5; D perhaps matches TRBD1 (5 bases). From germline, CDR1 is MGHRA and CDR2 YSYEKL. Between the trimmed V and J ends, which lost 0 bases and 0 bases, there was a span of 12 bases. The CDR3 runs to 17 residues. The CDR3 nucleotides are TGCGCCAGCAGCCAAGATTGGGGGAAGAATAGCAATCAGCCCCAGCATTTT. The encoded protein is CASSQDWGKNSNQPQHF.

The V gene is TRBV4-3, the J gene TRBJ2-3; D unclear. The CDR3 runs 13 residues. Germline CDR1 LGHNA, CDR2 YSLEER. V lost 2 bases to trimming and J lost 2 bases, with 5 bases between them. CDR3 DNA: TGCGCCAGCAGCCAAACATACACAGATACGCAGTATTTT. This gives the protein CASSQTYTDTQYF.

J is TRBJ2-3 and V is TRBV5-4; no clear D gene. Germline-derived CDR1 and CDR2 are SGHNT and YYREEE (reference sequence). This CDR3 comprises 13 residues. Between the trimmed V and J ends, which lost 4 bases and 7 bases, there was a span of 13 bases. The CDR3 DNA reads as TGTGCCAGCAGCATCGGTCCCAGGAATACGCAGTATTTT. Translating gives CASSIGPRNTQYF.

This clonotype has only a few counts. The V and J genes are TRBV4-2 and TRBJ2-2, with D possibly being TRBD2 (7 bases). This CDR3 is 16 amino acids long. V lost 8 bases and J 5 bases, leaving 21 bases between the germline ends. Germline V gives CDR1 LGHNA, CDR2 YNFKEQ. The DNA of the CDR3 is TGTGCCAGCTCCCCCATTACGGGGGGCGGGACCGGGGAGCTGTTTTTT. This sequence encodes CASSPITGGGTGELFF.

The chain couples TRBV29-1 to TRBJ2-1; D assignment may be TRBD1 or TRBD2 (5 bases each). Trimming took off 5 bases at V and 9 bases at J, with 23 bases between the two ends. CDR3 length: 15 residues. Germline V CDR1 and CDR2: SQVTM, ANQGSEA. Here the CDR3 DNA reads TGCAGCGTTACGGGACCCCGCGGCAAATACGGTGAGCAGTTCTTC. Encoded protein: CSVTGPRGKYGEQFF.

The genes are TRBV30 and TRBJ1-4; D is undetermined. V shed 4 bases and J shed 2 bases, with 11 bases lying between them. The CDR3 is 14 amino acids. From germline, CDR1 is GTSNPN and CDR2 SVGIG (reference sequence). CDR3 nucleotides: TGTGCCTGGACGATAAGAGGGACTAATGAAAAACTGTTTTTT. Its translation: CAWTIRGTNEKLFF.

The rearrangement uses TRBV7-2 and TRBJ2-1; 8 bases agree with TRBD2. The CDR3 totals 17 residues. With V trimmed by 4 bases and J by 9 bases, 17 bases remained unmatched. Germline V gene lookup returns CDR1 SGHTA and CDR2 FQGNSA. The CDR3: CASSSYPGTRYAREQFF. The CDR3 DNA reads as TGTGCCAGCAGCTCCTATCCCGGGACTAGGTACGCACGTGAGCAGTTCTTC.

This clonotype came up a few times. This chain connects TRBV12-3 or TRBV12-4 to TRBJ1-4; TRBD1 matches 12 bases. With V trimmed by 4 bases and J by 8 bases, 5 bases remained unmatched. This CDR3 has 15 amino acids. The CDR3 bases are TGTGCCAGCAGTTCCTCCGGGACAGGGGGCGAAAAACTGTTTTTT. This translates into CASSSSGTGGEKLFF.

This clonotype was detected a few times. This rearrangement joins TRBV7-8 to TRBJ2-7; 13 bases match TRBD2. The CDR3 is 18 residues long. From germline, CDR1 is SGHVS and CDR2 FQNEAQ. V lost 5 bases and J lost 2; bases outside the gene matches: 12. The CDR3 region has the DNA TGTGCCAGCAGCCCACGGACTAGCGGGAGTATGACCCCCTACGAGCAGTACTTC. Encoded protein: CASSPRTSGSMTPYEQYF.

V usage is TRBV6-5 and J usage is TRBJ2-5; 8 nucleotides match TRBD2. The CDR3 consists of 16 residues. CDR1 and CDR2 (germline): MNHEY, SVGAGI. The J segment lost 5 bases and the V segment lost 4 bases, leaving 12 bases of the junction unmatched. CDR3 residues: CASSSLSGTGGETQYF. As DNA, the CDR3 is TGTGCCAGCAGTTCTCTTAGCGGGACGGGCGGGGAGACCCAGTACTTC.

The chain joins TRBV27 to TRBJ1-2; 8 nucleotides align to TRBD1. Trimming at V came to 3 bases and at J to 4 bases, leaving 4 bases not matched to a gene. Germline V gene sequence: CDR1 MNHEY, CDR2 SMNVEV (reference sequence). This CDR3 spans 14 amino acids. CDR3 DNA sequence: TGTGCCAGCAGTTTGAGCGGACAGGGCTATGGCTACACCTTC. The encoded protein is CASSLSGQGYGYTF.

The chain recombines TRBV11-2 with TRBJ2-7; 8 positions agree with TRBD1. The V gene's germline CDR1 is SGHAT and CDR2 FQNNGV. This CDR3 has 16 residues. After removal of 4 bases from V and 2 bases from J, the junction contained 10 bases not matched to a gene. CDR3 protein: CASSSTKGQGPYEQYF. The DNA of the CDR3 is TGTGCCAGCAGCTCTACTAAAGGACAGGGCCCCTACGAGCAGTACTTC.

The chain combines TRBV19 with TRBJ2-6; 7 nucleotides match TRBD2. J lost 2 bases, V lost 7 bases, and 5 bases had no gene match. CDR3 length: 15 amino acids. Looked up from germline, CDR1 is LNHDA and CDR2 is SQIVND (reference sequence). The CDR3 here is CASTRGGPGANVLTF. The CDR3 region has the DNA TGTGCCAGTACCCGGGGAGGGCCTGGGGCCAACGTCCTGACTTTC.

The V gene is TRBV6-1, the J gene TRBJ1-4; D is perhaps TRBD1 (5 bases). The CDR3 totals 16 residues. The V gene lost 5 bases and the J gene lost 0 bases, with 13 bases spanning the gap. Germline V gene sequence: CDR1 MNHNS, CDR2 SASEGT. Here the CDR3 reads CASSKGTFPTNEKLFF. Here the CDR3 DNA reads TGTGCCAGCAGTAAAGGGACTTTCCCAACTAATGAAAAACTGTTTTTT.

As regards this clonotype: At one of its ends the junction is not consistent with the germline gene, which may arise from a read error. The V and J genes are TRBV5-1 and TRBJ2-2, with D possibly TRBD2 on 6 matching bases. The germline V gene has CDR1 SGHRS and CDR2 YFSETQ. The CDR3 extends over 15 amino acids. The CDR3 reads CARASPVGHTGGLFF. CDR3 coding DNA: TGCGCCAGAGCATCTCCTGTGGGTCACACCGGGGGGCTGTTTTTT.

The chain uses TRBV19 and TRBJ1-1; 10 nucleotides align to TRBD1. Trimming took 7 bases from V and 5 from J; bases not matched to a gene: 7. The germline gives CDR1 LNHDA, CDR2 SQIVND (reference sequence). The CDR3 sequence is 14 residues long. DNA for the CDR3: TGTGCCAGTAACCCCGACAGGGGGCGTACTGAAGCTTTCTTT. Protein sequence: CASNPDRGRTEAFF.

The chain links TRBV4-1 to TRBJ2-1, with 8 bases identical to TRBD2. The CDR3 totals 16 residues. V shed 5 bases, J shed 2 bases, and the junction held 8 bases outside the gene matches. Looked up from germline, CDR1 is MGHRA and CDR2 is YSYEKL. CDR3 residues: CASSEPGLGPYNEQFF. For the CDR3, the DNA is TGCGCCAGCAGCGAGCCGGGACTAGGTCCCTACAATGAGCAGTTCTTC.

In this sample, this clonotype turned up a few times. The chain joins TRBV20-1 to TRBJ2-1; 12 bases are shared with TRBD2. Germline V gene lookup returns CDR1 DFQATT and CDR2 SNEGSKA (reference sequence). CDR3 length: 18 residues. With 6 bases clipped from V and 10 bases from J, the junction kept 22 bases outside the gene matches. DNA of the CDR3: TGCAGTGCCCCACCACAGGGGTCCCGGACTAGCGGGACCAAAGAGCAGTTCTTC. Protein: CSAPPQGSRTSGTKEQFF.

A few counts support this clonotype. The genes are TRBV20-1 and TRBJ2-1; 13 nucleotides align to TRBD2. Germline-derived CDR1 and CDR2 are DFQATT and SNEGSKA (reference sequence). V gave up 5 bases and J gave up 10 bases; unmatched junction bases: 8. The CDR3 is 14 residues long. The CDR3 sequence: CSACGLAGVREQFF. CDR3 DNA: TGCAGTGCTTGCGGACTAGCGGGAGTAAGGGAGCAGTTCTTC.

This clonotype was detected only a few times. One junction end disagrees with the germline gene, perhaps due to a read error. CDR3 region: CASSTIGGGPHF. The CDR3 DNA sequence: TGTGCCAGTAGTACGATAGGGGGGGGCCCTCATTTT. The chain combines TRBV19 with TRBJ2-3, with D perhaps TRBD2 (7 bases). Per the germline V gene, CDR1 is LNHDA and CDR2 is SQIVND (reference sequence). The CDR3 covers 12 residues.

This sequence joins TRBV11-2 and TRBJ2-7; TRBD1 matches at 7 bases. Germline-derived CDR1 and CDR2 are SGHAT and FQNNGV. The CDR3 sequence is 16 residues long. V trimming: 4 bases; J trimming: 3 bases; junction bases outside the gene matches: 12. CDR3 in amino acids: CASSSYRDSLYYEQYF. The CDR3 DNA reads as TGTGCCAGCAGCTCTTACCGGGACAGCCTTTACTACGAGCAGTACTTC. The whole variable domain, filled in from reference TRBV11-2 and TRBJ2-7, reads EAGVAQSPRYKIIEKRQSVAFWCNPISGHATLYWYQQILGQGPKLLIQFQNNGVVDDSQLPKDRFSAERLKGVDSTLKIQPAKLEDSAVYLCASSSYRDSLYYEQYFGPGTRLTVT.

On this clonotype itself: Its ends do not fully match the called genes, so a read error is possible. This chain connects TRBV27 to TRBJ1-4, with 7 bases lining up with TRBD1. Germline V gene data show CDR1 as MNHEY and CDR2 as SMNVEV (reference sequence). The CDR3 is 15 residues long. The CDR3 loop reads CACSRGTATNEKLFF. In DNA form, the CDR3 reads TGTGCCTGCAGTCGTGGGACAGCAACTAATGAAAAACTGTTTTTT.